The 28 T cell receptor beta chains in this list originate from one sample, sequenced in a study of blood T cell repertoires in COVID-19. Method: immunoSEQ multiplex PCR; TCRdb's copy keeps in-frame clones and lacks some. Of 200,000 to 250,000 clones in the sample, approximately 81% were seen once. Sequencing was performed on peripheral blood. These receptors were taken from a woman of 80 years or more with active or convalescent COVID-19.

This chain uses TRBV18 with TRBJ1-1; D unclear. V lost 3 bases and J 0 bases, leaving 8 bases between the germline ends. This CDR3 spans 14 amino acids. Germline CDR1 is KGHSH and CDR2 is LQKENI. CDR3 region: CASSPFNMNTEAFF. For the CDR3, the DNA is TGTGCCAGCTCACCCTTCAACATGAACACTGAAGCTTTCTTT.

As for this clone: Other DNA sequences of this sample code for an identical CDR3. The chain is built from TRBV18 and TRBJ2-5; TRBD2 agrees at 9 bases. The J segment lost 5 bases and the V segment lost 2 bases, leaving 3 bases of the junction unmatched. CDR3 length equals 14 residues. Looked up from germline, CDR1 is KGHSH and CDR2 is LQKENI. CDR3 amino acids: CASSPRTSVETQYF. CDR3 bases: TGTGCCAGCTCACCAAGGACTAGCGTGGAGACCCAGTACTTC.

The rearrangement joins TRBV12-5 to TRBJ2-5; 8 bases line up with TRBD1. Germline CDR1 LGHNT, CDR2 FRNRAP. V lost 6 bases and J lost 5; bases outside the gene matches: 8. The CDR3 is 14 amino acids. This CDR3 reads CASGRSGGSETQYF. DNA for the CDR3: TGTGCTAGTGGCCGATCAGGGGGCAGTGAGACCCAGTACTTC. The variable domain in full, completed from reference TRBV12-5 and TRBJ2-5, reads DARVTQTPRHKVTEMGQEVTMRCQPILGHNTVFWYRQTMMQGLELLAYFRNRAPLDDSGMPKDRFSAEMPDATLATLKIQPSEPRDSAVYFCASGRSGGSETQYFGPGTRLLVL.

Turning to this clone: The same CDR3 also results from other DNA sequences found in this sample. The rearrangement uses TRBV4-1 and TRBJ2-7; 8 bases line up with TRBD2. CDR1 and CDR2 (germline): MGHRA, YSYEKL. Germline trimming cut 0 bases from V and 1 base from J; bases unmatched to any gene: 5. The CDR3 has 16 amino acids. Here the CDR3 reads CASSQDISGTSYEQYF. The CDR3 bases are TGCGCCAGCAGCCAAGACATTAGCGGGACGTCCTACGAGCAGTACTTC.

This clone was seen a single time. The rearrangement joins TRBV29-1 to TRBJ1-2, with 8 bases identical to TRBD1. Germline trimming cut 4 bases from V and 7 bases from J; bases unmatched to any gene: 5. The CDR3 consists of 12 residues. The V gene's germline CDR1 is SQVTM and CDR2 ANQGSEA. CDR3 protein: CSVGPGGSGYTF. The CDR3 coding sequence is TGCAGCGTTGGTCCAGGGGGCAGTGGCTACACCTTC.

The rearrangement uses TRBV23-1 and TRBJ2-7; TRBD2 matches at 8 bases. TRBV23-1 is recorded as an ORF, its role being uncertain. The V and J ends lost 3 bases and 2 bases, in that order; junction bases with no gene match: 3. This CDR3 is built from 14 residues. The CDR3 reads CASSQGLVAYEQYF. In DNA, the CDR3 is TGCGCCAGCAGTCAGGGACTAGTTGCCTACGAGCAGTACTTC.

This sequence joins TRBV30 and TRBJ2-1, with 10 bases aligning to TRBD1. CDR1 is GTSNPN and CDR2 is SVGIG in the germline V gene (reference sequence). This CDR3 has 14 residues. Trimming took 3 bases from V and 6 from J; bases not matched to a gene: 5. This CDR3 reads CAWSAWTGGNEQFF. CDR3 coding DNA: TGTGCCTGGAGCGCTTGGACAGGGGGCAATGAGCAGTTCTTC.

CDR3 residues: CASSYSRGNTQYF. The CDR3 DNA reads TGTGCCAGCAGTTATTCCAGGGGAAATACGCAGTATTTT. The chain carries TRBV27 and TRBJ2-3, with a tentative D call TRBD1 (6 bases). Germline V CDR1 and CDR2: MNHEY, SMNVEV (reference sequence). V gave up 4 bases and J gave up 7 bases, with 12 bases separating them. This CDR3 comprises 13 residues.

The chain is built from TRBV28 and TRBJ1-5; D unclear. The CDR3 spans 12 residues. Trimming pared 1 base from V and 5 bases from J, leaving 3 bases between. In germline, CDR1 is MDHEN, CDR2 SYDVKM. CDR3: CASSLSDQPQHF. Here the CDR3 DNA reads TGTGCCAGCAGTTTATCCGATCAGCCCCAGCATTTT. Drawing the rest from reference TRBV28 and TRBJ1-5, the complete variable domain is DVKVTQSSRYLVKRTGEKVFLECVQDMDHENMFWYRQDPGLGLRLIYFSYDVKMKEKGDIPEGYSVSREKKERFSLILESASTNQTSMYLCASSLSDQPQHFGDGTRLSIL.

V is TRBV9 and J is TRBJ2-5; D call uncertain. V was cut by 3 bases and J by 2 bases, with 11 bases left in between. Looked up from germline, CDR1 is SGDLS and CDR2 is YYNGEE. The CDR3 contains 14 residues. This CDR3 reads CASSALPSQETQYF. The DNA of the CDR3 is TGTGCCAGCAGCGCACTGCCCTCGCAAGAGACCCAGTACTTC.

CDR3 nucleotide sequence: TGTGCCAGCTCACCTGCGCCGGGACAAGAAGATGGCTACACCTTC. It specifies CASSPAPGQEDGYTF. J is TRBJ1-2 and V is TRBV18, with D tentatively TRBD1 (6 bases). CDR3 length equals 15 residues. CDR1 and CDR2 from the germline V gene are KGHSH and LQKENI. The V gene lost 3 bases and the J gene lost 6 bases, with 17 bases spanning the gap.

The chain employs TRBV27 and TRBJ2-7; possible D gene TRBD1, 6 bases. V gave up 6 bases and J gave up 3 bases, with 9 bases separating them. This CDR3 is built from 12 residues. Germline V gives CDR1 MNHEY, CDR2 SMNVEV (reference sequence). CDR3 residues: CASRDRHYEQYF. The DNA of the CDR3 is TGTGCCAGCAGGGACAGACACTACGAGCAGTACTTC.

This sequence joins TRBV7-2 and TRBJ2-5; 7 bases fit TRBD1. The CDR3 is made up of 14 amino acids. CDR1 and CDR2 (germline): SGHTA, FQGNSA. J was trimmed by 4 bases and V by 5 bases; bases with no gene match: 7. The CDR3 DNA follows: TGTGCCAGCAGCCTAAACAGGGGTCGAGAGACCCAGTACTTC. It is translated as CASSLNRGRETQYF.

This chain connects TRBV7-2 to TRBJ2-7; possible D gene TRBD2, 5 bases. The V and J ends lost 0 bases and 7 bases respectively, with 13 bases between them. Germline V gene data show CDR1 as SGHTA and CDR2 as FQGNSA. The CDR3 loop spans 14 amino acids. The CDR3 DNA reads as TGTGCCAGCAGCTTAGCCGGGGTAGCCGGAGAGCAGTACTTC. Translated, it gives CASSLAGVAGEQYF.

V usage is TRBV6-4 and J usage is TRBJ2-3; D is possibly TRBD2 (5 bases). This CDR3 region has 13 residues. CDR1 MRHNA and CDR2 SNTAGT come from the germline V gene. Trimming left V 6 bases short and J 3 bases short, with 10 bases between. The CDR3 is CASSYTRTDTQYF. The CDR3 DNA reads as TGTGCCAGCAGCTACACTAGAACAGATACGCAGTATTTT.

The chain has TRBV7-2 and TRBJ1-5, with TRBD1 matching 8 bases. There are 13 residues in the CDR3. J lost 6 bases, V lost 5 bases, and 3 bases had no gene match. Germline values: CDR1 SGHTA, CDR2 FQGNSA. DNA of the CDR3: TGTGCCAGCAGCACCAGGGGGCGTCAGCCCCAGCATTTT. Amino acids: CASSTRGRQPQHF.

This chain links TRBV6-5 with TRBJ2-7; 7 bases agree with TRBD2. The V gene end was trimmed by 6 bases and the J gene end by 9 bases; junction bases not matched to a gene: 14. Germline CDR1 MNHEY, CDR2 SVGAGI. This CDR3 contains 14 residues. Here the CDR3 reads CASRKGREPRVQYF. CDR3 DNA sequence: TGTGCCAGCAGGAAAGGGCGGGAGCCCAGGGTGCAGTACTTC.

The chain joins TRBV3-1 (or the pseudogene TRBV3-2) to TRBJ2-6; TRBD2 might be the D (7 bases). V lost 4 bases to trimming and J lost 4 bases, with 14 bases between them. Germline values: CDR1 LGHDT, CDR2 YNNKEL (reference sequence). The CDR3 loop spans 16 amino acids. The CDR3: CASSLPRGAGANVLTF. CDR3 nucleotides: TGTGCCAGCAGCCTTCCTCGGGGGGCAGGGGCCAACGTCCTGACTTTC.

V and J are TRBV9 and TRBJ2-3, with a tentative D call TRBD1 (6 bases). CDR3 length: 14 residues. The germline gives CDR1 SGDLS, CDR2 YYNGEE. Trimming cost V 5 bases and J 5 bases, with 15 bases left between them. The CDR3 spells CASSASQGRDTQYF. CDR3 in DNA: TGTGCCAGCAGTGCGTCCCAGGGGAGAGATACGCAGTATTTT.

The J gene is TRBJ2-7, the V gene TRBV27; 8 positions agree with TRBD1. Germline-derived CDR1 and CDR2 are MNHEY and SMNVEV (reference sequence). This CDR3 comprises 17 residues. With 6 bases clipped from V and 5 bases from J, the junction kept 18 bases outside the gene matches. The CDR3 coding sequence is TGTGCCAGCAGGAAAGAAAGCGGACAGGGTTCTTTCCACGAGCAGTACTTC. It codes for CASRKESGQGSFHEQYF.

The genes are TRBV25-1 and TRBJ1-2; D is unresolved. There are 15 residues in the CDR3. V was cut by 3 bases and J by 2 bases, with 13 bases left in between. Germline CDR1 MGHDK, CDR2 SYGVNS. The CDR3 nucleotides read TGTGCCAGCAGTGAGTCGGGATCCGTCAACTATGGCTACACCTTC. Residues: CASSESGSVNYGYTF.

This sequence joins TRBV15 and TRBJ1-5, with a possible D match to TRBD1 (6 bases). The V end lost 0 bases, the J end lost 0 bases, and 12 bases lay between the germline ends. Germline V gene sequence: CDR1 LNHNV, CDR2 YYDKDF (reference sequence). The CDR3 extends over 17 amino acids. CDR3 residues: CATSRDTGYHSNQPQHF. CDR3 nucleotides: TGTGCCACCAGCAGAGATACAGGGTACCATAGCAATCAGCCCCAGCATTTT. Full variable domain (outside the CDR3, taken from reference TRBV15 and TRBJ1-5): DAMVIQNPRYQVTQFGKPVTLSCSQTLNHNVMYWYQQKSSQAPKLLFHYYDKDFNNEADTPDNFQSRRPNTSFCFLDIRSPGLGDTAMYLCATSRDTGYHSNQPQHFGDGTRLSIL.

This clone has more than one count but fewer than ten. The chain is built from TRBV29-1 and TRBJ2-7; TRBD1 might be the D (6 bases). V lost 6 bases and J lost 5, with 20 bases in between. CDR3 length: 14 amino acids. Germline values: CDR1 SQVTM, CDR2 ANQGSEA. The CDR3 bases are TGCAGCGTCCGATTTGCGGACAGAACAGACGAGCAGTACTTC. It translates to CSVRFADRTDEQYF.

V usage is TRBV7-9 and J usage is TRBJ1-2; a weak D match, TRBD1 (6 bases). CDR1 and CDR2 from the germline V gene are SEHNR and FQNEAQ (reference sequence). CDR3 size: 13 residues. The V gene lost 5 bases and the J gene lost 5 bases, with 12 bases spanning the gap. The CDR3 loop is CASSQDSIYGYTF. As DNA, the CDR3 is TGTGCCAGCAGCCAGGACAGTATTTATGGCTACACCTTC.

CDR3 sequence (DNA): TGTGCCAGCAGCCTACAGGGGGATAATTCACCCCTCCACTTT. Protein: CASSLQGDNSPLHF. This chain connects TRBV3-1 (or the pseudogene TRBV3-2) to TRBJ1-6; 8 positions match TRBD1. CDR1 and CDR2 (germline): LGHDT, YNNKEL (reference sequence). The CDR3 totals 14 residues. Trimming cost V 4 bases and J 5 bases; bases outside gene matches: 1.

The table lists this clone with a few counts. This chain uses TRBV3-1 (or the pseudogene TRBV3-2) with TRBJ2-4, with D unclear. Germline V lookup: CDR1 LGHDT, CDR2 YNNKEL (reference sequence). The V and J ends lost 1 base and 5 bases respectively, with 3 bases between them. The CDR3 totals 12 residues. The CDR3 DNA is TGTGCCAGCAGCCAAGCGGAAAACATTCAGTACTTC. Translating it yields CASSQAENIQYF.

The rearrangement uses TRBV28 and TRBJ1-1, with 10 bases matching TRBD1. V shed 6 bases, J shed 3 bases, and the junction held 4 bases outside the gene matches. Germline V CDR1 and CDR2: MDHEN, SYDVKM. The CDR3 length is 14 residues. Here the CDR3 DNA reads TGTGCCAGCAGCCCGGGACAGGGGTACACTGAAGCTTTCTTT. Translating gives CASSPGQGYTEAFF.

The chain employs TRBV5-8 and TRBJ2-1; no firm D call. This CDR3 is built from 11 residues. The germline gives CDR1 SGHTS, CDR2 YDEGEE. V was pared by 4 bases and J by 7 bases, with 6 bases between. The CDR3 sequence is CASSLRNEQFF. In DNA, the CDR3 is TGTGCCAGCAGCCTGAGGAATGAGCAGTTCTTC.